This record covers a single T cell receptor beta chain. Antigen specificity is unknown. This entry belongs to a study of T-cell memory formation after mild COVID-19. The overall study: TCR clusters were mostly confined to one donor each. Findings and caveats of the study: Contracting clones localized mainly to CM and EM when CD4+ and mainly to EMRA when CD8+. Within pre-infection memory, some responding clones were found, suggesting cross-reactive memory joined.

Germline lookup yields CDR1 DFQATT and CDR2 SNEGSKA (reference sequence). This CDR3 is 12 amino acids long. Trimming left V 4 bases short and J 4 bases short, with 10 bases between. TCRalpha and TCRbeta libraries used 5'RACE with constant-segment primers and UMIs. TCRdb re-derived calls from the 5' RACE reads in MiXCR, one entry per CDR3 protein. This table has about 300,000 distinct CDR3 sequences, roughly 19% appearing once. The receptor was isolated from a man aged 18-30 years who had mild COVID-19 (a few samples of this study predate the infection). Cell type and time point are not known. Material for sequencing was PBMCs or a T cell subset sorted from them (not recorded which). The chain has TRBV20-1 and TRBJ1-1; D remains unclear. CDR3 DNA sequence: TGCAGTGCTATAGGCGGAGGCACTGAAGCTTTCTTT. Protein: CSAIGGGTEAFF.